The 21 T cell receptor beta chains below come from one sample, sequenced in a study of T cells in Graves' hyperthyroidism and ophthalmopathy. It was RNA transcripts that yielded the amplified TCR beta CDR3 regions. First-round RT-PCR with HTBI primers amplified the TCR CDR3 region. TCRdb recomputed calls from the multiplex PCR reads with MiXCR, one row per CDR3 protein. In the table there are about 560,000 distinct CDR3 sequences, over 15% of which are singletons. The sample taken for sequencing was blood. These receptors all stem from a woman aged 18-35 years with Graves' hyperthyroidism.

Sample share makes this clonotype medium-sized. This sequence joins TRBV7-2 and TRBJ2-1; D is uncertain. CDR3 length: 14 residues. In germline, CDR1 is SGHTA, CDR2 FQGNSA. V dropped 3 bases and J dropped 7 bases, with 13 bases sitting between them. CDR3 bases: TGTGCCAGCAGCTTCGGTGCGATGGGTAATGAGCAGTTCTTC. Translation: CASSFGAMGNEQFF.

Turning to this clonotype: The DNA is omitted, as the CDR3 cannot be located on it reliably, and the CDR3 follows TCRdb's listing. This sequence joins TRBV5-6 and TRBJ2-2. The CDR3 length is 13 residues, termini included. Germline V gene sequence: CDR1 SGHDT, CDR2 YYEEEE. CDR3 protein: CASSFGQGGELFF.

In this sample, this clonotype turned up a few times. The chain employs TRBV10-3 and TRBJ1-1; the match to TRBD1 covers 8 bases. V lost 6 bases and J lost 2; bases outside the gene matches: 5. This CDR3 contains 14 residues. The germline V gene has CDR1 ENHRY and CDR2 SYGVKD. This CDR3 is CAISFGQGNTEAFF. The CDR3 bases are TGTGCCATCAGCTTCGGACAGGGTAACACTGAAGCTTTCTTT.

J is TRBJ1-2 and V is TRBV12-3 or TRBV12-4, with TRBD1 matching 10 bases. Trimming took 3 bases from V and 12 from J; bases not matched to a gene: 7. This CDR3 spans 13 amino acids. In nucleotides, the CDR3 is TGTGCCAGCAGTTTTGGCGACAGGGGGCGAGACACCTTC. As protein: CASSFGDRGRDTF.

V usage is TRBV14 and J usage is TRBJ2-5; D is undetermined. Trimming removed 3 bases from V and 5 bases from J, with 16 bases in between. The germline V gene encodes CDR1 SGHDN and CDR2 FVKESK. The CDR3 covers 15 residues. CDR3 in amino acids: CASSHLTLGIETQYF. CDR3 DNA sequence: TGTGCCAGCAGCCACCTCACGTTAGGCATCGAGACCCAGTACTTC.

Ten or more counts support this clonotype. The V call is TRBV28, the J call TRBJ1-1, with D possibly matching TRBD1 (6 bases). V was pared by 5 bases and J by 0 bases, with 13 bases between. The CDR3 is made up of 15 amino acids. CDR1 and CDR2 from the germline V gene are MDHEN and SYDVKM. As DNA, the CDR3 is TGTGCCAGCAGTCCTGCCAGGGGCATGAACACTGAAGCTTTCTTT. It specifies CASSPARGMNTEAFF.

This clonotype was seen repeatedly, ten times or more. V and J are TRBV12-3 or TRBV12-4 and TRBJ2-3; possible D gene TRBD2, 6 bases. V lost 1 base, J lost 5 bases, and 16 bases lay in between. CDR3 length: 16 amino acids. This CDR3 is CASSLGGPSVRDTQYF. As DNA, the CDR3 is TGTGCCAGCAGTTTAGGAGGGCCTAGCGTTAGAGATACGCAGTATTTT.

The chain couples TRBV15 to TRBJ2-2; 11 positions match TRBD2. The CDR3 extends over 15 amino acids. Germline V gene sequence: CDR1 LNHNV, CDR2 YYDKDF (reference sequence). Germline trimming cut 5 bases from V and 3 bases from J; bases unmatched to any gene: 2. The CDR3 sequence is CATSVTSGDTGELFF. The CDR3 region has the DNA TGTGCCACCAGCGTGACTAGCGGGGACACCGGGGAGCTGTTTTTT.

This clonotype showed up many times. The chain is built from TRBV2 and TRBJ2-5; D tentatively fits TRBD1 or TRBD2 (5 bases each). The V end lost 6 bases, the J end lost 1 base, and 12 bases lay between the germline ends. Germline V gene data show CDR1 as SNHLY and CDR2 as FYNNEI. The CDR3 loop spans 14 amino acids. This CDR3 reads CASRDRDRQETQYF. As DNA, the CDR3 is TGTGCCAGCAGGGACCGGGACCGCCAAGAGACCCAGTACTTC.

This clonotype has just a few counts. CDR3 nucleotide sequence: TGTGCCAGCAGTTTATTAAGGGGCCGAGAGACCCAGTACTTC. It specifies CASSLLRGRETQYF. The chain employs TRBV12-3 or TRBV12-4 and TRBJ2-5; tentatively, D is TRBD1 (5 bases). The CDR3 is 14 amino acids. V lost 2 bases, J lost 4 bases, and 11 bases lay in between.

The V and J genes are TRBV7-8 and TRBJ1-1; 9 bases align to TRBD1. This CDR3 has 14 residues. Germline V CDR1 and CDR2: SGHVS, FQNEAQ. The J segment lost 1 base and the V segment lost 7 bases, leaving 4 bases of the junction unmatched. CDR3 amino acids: CASTQQGANTEAFF. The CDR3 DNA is TGTGCCAGCACCCAACAGGGGGCGAACACTGAAGCTTTCTTT.

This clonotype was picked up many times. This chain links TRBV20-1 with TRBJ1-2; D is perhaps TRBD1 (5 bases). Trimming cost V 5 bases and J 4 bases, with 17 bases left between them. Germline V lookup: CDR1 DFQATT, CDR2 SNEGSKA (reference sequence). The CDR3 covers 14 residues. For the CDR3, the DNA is TGCAGTGCTGGGGCCGGGACGGGTTTCTATGGCTACACCTTC. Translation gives CSAGAGTGFYGYTF.

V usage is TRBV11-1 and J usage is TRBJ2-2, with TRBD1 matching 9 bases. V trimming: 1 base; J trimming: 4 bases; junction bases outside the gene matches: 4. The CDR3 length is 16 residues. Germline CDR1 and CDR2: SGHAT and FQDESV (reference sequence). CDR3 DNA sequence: TGTGCCAGCAGCTTAGGCCGGGACAGGGCCACCGGGGAGCTGTTTTTT. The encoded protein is CASSLGRDRATGELFF.

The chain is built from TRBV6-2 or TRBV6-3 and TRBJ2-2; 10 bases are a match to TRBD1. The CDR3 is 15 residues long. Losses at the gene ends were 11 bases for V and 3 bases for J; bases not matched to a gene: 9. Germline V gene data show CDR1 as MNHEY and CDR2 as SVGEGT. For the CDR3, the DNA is TGTGCCGGGGGTTCCGGGACAGGGGACACCGGGGAGCTGTTTTTT. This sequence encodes CAGGSGTGDTGELFF.

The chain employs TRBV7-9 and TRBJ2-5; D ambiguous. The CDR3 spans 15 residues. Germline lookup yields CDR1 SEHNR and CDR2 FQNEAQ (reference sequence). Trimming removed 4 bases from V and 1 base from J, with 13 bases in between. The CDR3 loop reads CASSSNLHVQETQYF. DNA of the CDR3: TGTGCCAGCAGCTCGAACCTACACGTCCAAGAGACCCAGTACTTC.

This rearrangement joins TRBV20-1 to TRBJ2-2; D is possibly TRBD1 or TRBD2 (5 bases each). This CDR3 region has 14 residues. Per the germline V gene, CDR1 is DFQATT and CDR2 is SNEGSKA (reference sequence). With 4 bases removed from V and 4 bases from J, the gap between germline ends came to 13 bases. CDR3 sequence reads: CSAKRNGGTGELFF. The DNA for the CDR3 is TGCAGTGCTAAAAGAAATGGGGGCACCGGGGAGCTGTTTTTT.

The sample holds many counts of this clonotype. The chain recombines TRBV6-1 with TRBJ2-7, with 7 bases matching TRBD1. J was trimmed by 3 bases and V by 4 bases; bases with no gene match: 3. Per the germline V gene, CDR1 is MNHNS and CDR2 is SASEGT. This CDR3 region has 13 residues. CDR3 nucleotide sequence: TGTGCCAGCAGTGTCGCAGGGGGCTACGAGCAGTACTTC. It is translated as CASSVAGGYEQYF.

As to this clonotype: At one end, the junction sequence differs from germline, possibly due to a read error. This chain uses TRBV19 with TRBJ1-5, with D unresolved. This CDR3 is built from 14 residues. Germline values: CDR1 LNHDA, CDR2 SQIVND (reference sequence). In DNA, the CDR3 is TGTGCCAGCAACATGTGGTTTAGCAATCAGCCCCCGCATTTT. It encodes CASNMWFSNQPPHF.

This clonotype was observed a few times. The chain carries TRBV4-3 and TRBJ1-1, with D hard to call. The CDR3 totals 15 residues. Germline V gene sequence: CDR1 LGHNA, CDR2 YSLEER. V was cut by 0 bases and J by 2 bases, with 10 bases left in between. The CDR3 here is CASSQDRQPNTEAFF. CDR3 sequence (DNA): TGCGCCAGCAGCCAAGATAGGCAGCCTAACACTGAAGCTTTCTTT.

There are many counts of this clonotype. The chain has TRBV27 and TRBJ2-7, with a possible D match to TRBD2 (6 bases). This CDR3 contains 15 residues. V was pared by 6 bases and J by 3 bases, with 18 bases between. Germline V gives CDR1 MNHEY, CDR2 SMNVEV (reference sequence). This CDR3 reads CASSPRDGEDYEQYF. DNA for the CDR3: TGTGCCAGCAGCCCGCGGGACGGAGAGGACTACGAGCAGTACTTC.

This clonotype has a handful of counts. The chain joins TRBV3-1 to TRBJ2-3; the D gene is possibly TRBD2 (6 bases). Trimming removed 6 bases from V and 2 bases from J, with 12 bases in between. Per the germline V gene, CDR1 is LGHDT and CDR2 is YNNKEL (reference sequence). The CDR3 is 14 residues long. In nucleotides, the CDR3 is TGTGCCAGCAGTCAGCGGGCCCCCACAGATACGCAGTATTTT. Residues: CASSQRAPTDTQYF.